The rows below give T cell receptor beta chains drawn from one sample of a study of cytomegalovirus exposure and HLA in healthy donors. Produced via immunoSEQ multiplex PCR; TCRdb's table is partial and in-frame only. The table records around 300,000 clones, around 87% of them present only once. The sample was PBMCs. The receptors shown here come from a woman aged 25 to 45 in good health and CMV-seropositive. The CDR3 runs from the conserved cysteine through the conserved F or W. The D gene is left open where the match is weak. The size entry is marked missing in some rows and otherwise reads once, few, many or a size class.

.	TRBV27	TRBD2	15	TRBJ2-7	CASSLSESGGYEQYF	TGTGCCAGCAGTTTATCTGAAAGCGGGGGCTACGAGCAGTACTTC
once	TRBV5-4	.	14	TRBJ2-7	CASSLVSVDNEQYF	TGTGCCAGCAGCTTGGTTTCGGTTGACAACGAGCAGTACTTC
.	TRBV7-3	.	14	TRBJ2-7	CASSNGPPSYEQYF	TGTGCCAGCAGCAACGGACCCCCCTCCTACGAGCAGTACTTC
.	TRBV11-2	.	15	TRBJ1-1	CASSLDNREYTEAFF	TGTGCCAGCAGCTTAGATAACAGGGAATACACTGAAGCTTTCTTT
.	TRBV28	.	12	TRBJ2-7	CASSLPVDEQYF	TGTGCCAGCAGTTTACCGGTCGACGAGCAGTACTTC
.	TRBV14	.	22	TRBJ1-1	CASSHKREGWNREGRRDTEAFF	TGTGCCAGCAGCCACAAGAGGGAGGGATGGAACAGGGAGGGCCGTAGAGACACTGAAGCTTTCTTT
.	TRBV25-1	.	13	TRBJ1-5	CASSTDSNQPQHF	TGTGCCAGCAGTACGGATAGCAATCAGCCCCAGCATTTT
.	TRBV4-2	.	13	TRBJ2-7	CASSQPGTYEQYF	TGTGCCAGCAGCCAACCCGGGACTTACGAGCAGTACTTC
.	TRBV11-3	.	16	TRBJ2-3	CASSPRRGRSTDTQYF	TGTGCCAGCAGCCCGAGGAGGGGTCGGTCGACAGATACGCAGTATTTT
.	TRBV4-1	.	15	TRBJ1-5	CASSQAMGSNQPQHF	TGCGCCAGCAGCCAAGCCATGGGTAGCAATCAGCCCCAGCATTTT
.	TRBV11-2	TRBD1	15	TRBJ2-1	CASSRQGSSYNEQFF	TGTGCCAGCAGCCGACAGGGTAGCTCCTACAATGAGCAGTTCTTC
.	TRBV29-1	TRBD1	15	TRBJ1-2	CSVVRQGAPYYGYTF	TGCAGCGTTGTGCGGCAGGGGGCCCCTTACTATGGCTACACCTTC
.	TRBV4-3	.	14	TRBJ2-2	CASSQGQWAGELFF	TGCGCCAGCAGCCAAGGACAATGGGCCGGGGAGCTGTTTTTT
.	TRBV4-3	.	15	TRBJ1-1	CASSQDGDMNTEAFF	TGCGCCAGCAGCCAAGATGGGGACATGAACACTGAAGCTTTCTTT
.	TRBV2	.	12	TRBJ1-1	CASRARTVEAFF	TGTGCCAGCAGGGCCAGGACAGTTGAAGCTTTCTTT
.	TRBV6-6	.	14	TRBJ1-5	CASTPANNNQPQHF	TGTGCCAGCACCCCAGCCAATAACAATCAGCCCCAGCATTTT
.	TRBV29-1	TRBD1	13	TRBJ1-2	CSVDRDLNYGYTF	TGCAGCGTAGACAGGGACCTTAACTATGGCTACACCTTC
once	TRBV6-5	.	14	TRBJ2-7	CASSYTGITYEQYF	TGTGCCAGCAGTTATACGGGTATAACCTACGAGCAGTACTTC
.	TRBV9	TRBD2	16	TRBJ2-2	CASSLSLAGVSGELFF	TGTGCCAGCAGCCTGTCCTTAGCGGGAGTGTCCGGGGAGCTGTTTTTT
.	TRBV28	TRBD1	13	TRBJ2-7	CASKGTGAYEQYF	TGTGCCAGCAAGGGGACAGGCGCCTACGAGCAGTACTTC
once	TRBV27	.	15	TRBJ1-4	CASRSGGIGAEKLFF	TGTGCCAGCAGATCAGGCGGGATCGGCGCTGAAAAACTGTTTTTT
.	TRBV7-3	TRBD1	16	TRBJ2-2	CASTQGDRGTDGELFF	TGTGCCAGCACCCAAGGGGACAGGGGGACGGACGGGGAGCTGTTTTTT
once	TRBV5-6	TRBD2	14	TRBJ2-5	CASSYSGGRETQYF	TGTGCCAGCAGCTATAGCGGGGGGCGGGAGACCCAGTACTTC
.	TRBV6-1	TRBD1	14	TRBJ1-1	CASRTGGGGTEAFF	TGTGCCAGCAGGACAGGGGGCGGCGGCACTGAAGCTTTCTTT
.	TRBV7-9	TRBD1	15	TRBJ2-7	CASSSSGDRGSGQYF	TGTGCCAGCAGCTCATCAGGGGACAGGGGTTCCGGGCAGTACTTC
.	TRBV5-4	TRBD1	17	TRBJ2-7	CASSLGGYTGQSYEQYF	TGTGCCAGCAGCTTGGGAGGTTATACGGGACAGTCCTACGAGCAGTACTTC
.	TRBV10-3	.	11	TRBJ2-3	CAISEKDTQYF	TGTGCCATCAGTGAGAAAGATACGCAGTATTTT
.	TRBV5-6	TRBD2	15	TRBJ2-7	CASSLLTSAWYEQYF	TGTGCCAGCAGCTTGCTCACTAGCGCTTGGTACGAGCAGTACTTC
.	TRBV6-5	.	15	TRBJ2-7	CASSYAAAQAYEQYF	TGTGCCAGCAGTTACGCCGCTGCGCAGGCGTACGAGCAGTACTTC
few	TRBV29-1	.	11	TRBJ2-7	CSVIRSYEQYF	TGCAGCGTTATTAGATCCTACGAGCAGTACTTC
once	TRBV30	TRBD1	11	TRBJ1-3	CAEDRVNTIYF	TGTGCCGAGGACAGGGTAAACACCATATATTTT
.	TRBV14	.	13	TRBJ2-1	CASSQDVYNEQFF	TGTGCCAGCAGCCAAGACGTCTACAATGAGCAGTTCTTC
.	TRBV19	.	14	TRBJ2-4	CASTRGGAENIQYF	TGTGCCAGTACCCGAGGGGGGGCAGAAAACATTCAGTACTTC
.	TRBV27	TRBD2	14	TRBJ2-7	CASSPGLARYEQYF	TGTGCCAGCTCGCCGGGACTAGCACGATACGAGCAGTACTTC
.	TRBV13	.	14	TRBJ2-2	CASSGGANTGELFF	TGTGCCAGCTCGGGGGGCGCGAACACCGGGGAGCTGTTTTTT
.	TRBV4-3	TRBD1	15	TRBJ2-5	CASSQALDRGETQYF	TGCGCCAGCAGCCAAGCCTTAGACAGGGGAGAGACCCAGTACTTC
.	TRBV15	.	13	TRBJ2-5	CATSRVYQETQYF	TGTGCCACCAGCAGAGTATACCAAGAGACCCAGTACTTC
.	TRBV9	TRBD2	15	TRBJ2-1	CASSPRGTSYNEQFF	TGTGCCAGCAGCCCCCGAGGGACTAGCTACAATGAGCAGTTCTTC
.	TRBV2	.	12	TRBJ2-1	CASSQGYNEQFF	TGTGCCAGCAGTCAGGGTTACAATGAGCAGTTCTTC
.	TRBV19	.	13	TRBJ1-1	CASSQRQNTEAFF	TGTGCCAGTAGTCAACGACAGAACACTGAAGCTTTCTTT
.	TRBV30	.	16	TRBJ1-6	CAWSVQSGNYNSPLHF	TGTGCCTGGAGTGTGCAATCCGGGAATTATAATTCACCCCTCCACTTT
.	TRBV15	.	17	TRBJ2-2	CATSRDSVVRGTGELFF	TGTGCCACCAGCAGAGATAGTGTCGTGAGGGGCACCGGGGAGCTGTTTTTT
.	TRBV28	.	13	TRBJ1-2	CASSVGGVYGYTF	TGTGCCAGCAGTGTCGGCGGGGTATATGGCTACACCTTC
.	TRBV28	.	14	TRBJ1-2	CASSYPTSDAGYTF	TGTGCCAGCAGCTACCCGACTTCGGACGCAGGGTACACCTTC
.	TRBV30	.	17	TRBJ1-5	CAWSSLGGTALNQPQHF	TGTGCCTGGAGCAGCTTGGGGGGGACGGCCCTTAATCAGCCCCAGCATTTT